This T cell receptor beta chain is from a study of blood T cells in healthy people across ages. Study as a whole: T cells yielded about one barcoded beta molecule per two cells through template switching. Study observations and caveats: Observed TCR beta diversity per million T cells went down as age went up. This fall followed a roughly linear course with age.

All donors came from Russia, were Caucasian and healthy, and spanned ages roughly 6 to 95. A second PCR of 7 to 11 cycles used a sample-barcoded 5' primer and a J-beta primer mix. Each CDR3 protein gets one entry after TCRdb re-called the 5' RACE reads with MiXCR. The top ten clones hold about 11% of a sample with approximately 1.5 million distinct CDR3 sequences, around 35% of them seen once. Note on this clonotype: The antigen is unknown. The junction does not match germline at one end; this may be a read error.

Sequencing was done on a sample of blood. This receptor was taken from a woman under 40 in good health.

CDR3 bases: TGTGCCAGCAGTTTGCGACAGGGGATACTAACTAGCACAGATGCGCAGTATTTT. Protein sequence: CASSLRQGILTSTDAQYF. The chain is built from TRBV12-3 or TRBV12-4 and TRBJ2-3; 8 bases are a match to TRBD1. The CDR3 consists of 18 residues.